Listed below are T cell receptor beta chains from one sample, sequenced in a study of OX40 agonist ivuxolimab in advanced cancers. The table came from immunoSEQ multiplex PCR; TCRdb's copy has only in-frame clones and leaves some out. The table includes about 61,000 clones, roughly 90% detected once. This specimen was CD4+ or CD8+ T cells sorted from blood, taken in a trial of the OX40 agonist ivuxolimab. The receptors come from an adult with an advanced solid tumor such as melanoma, head and neck, liver or kidney cancer. Both conserved end residues are part of each CDR3. The order of the fields is V gene, clone size, J gene, CDR3 protein. Clone size is given for some rows only: seen once, a few or many times, or a class if the clone is expanded.

TRBV9	-	TRBJ2-3	CASSAGPTGAGTDTQYF
TRBV27	-	TRBJ1-2	CASSRGQGRYGYTF
TRBV9	-	TRBJ1-6	CASSVGGGRSPLHF
TRBV27	-	TRBJ2-7	CASSLSPYSSYEQYF
TRBV19	-	TRBJ1-5	CASSVRDYNQPQHF
TRBV12-5	-	TRBJ1-2	CASDSPPTGGDKGYTF
TRBV2	-	TRBJ2-3	CASFFWGADTQYF
TRBV19	-	TRBJ2-1	CASSLGGYNEQFF
TRBV28	-	TRBJ1-5	CASSLGREINQPQHF
TRBV30	-	TRBJ1-6	CAWSGQGGDSPLHF
TRBV29-1	-	TRBJ1-1	CSVEDRDGAFF
TRBV4-3	few	TRBJ2-1	CASSQDIGNEQFF
TRBV28	-	TRBJ1-4	CASSPEGQGTTNEKLFF